Below are 6 T cell receptor beta chains sequenced from a single sample in a study of cytomegalovirus exposure and HLA in healthy donors. The PCR employed 60 Vbeta primers together with 13 Jbeta primers. Libraries were prepared by immunoSEQ multiplex PCR; TCRdb keeps only in-frame clonotypes and omits some of them. This sample has more than 90,000 clones, with just under 80% found just once. Input material: PBMCs. Source of these receptors: a woman aged 40 to 55 in good health and CMV-seronegative.

CDR3 nucleotides: TGTGCCAGCAGTCGCTATACTAACTACGAGCAGTACTTC. This codes for CASSRYTNYEQYF. The chain couples TRBV5-5 to TRBJ2-7; D uncertain. Trimming shortened V by 5 bases and J by 3 bases, and 12 bases separated the two germline ends. Per germline, CDR1 SGHKS and CDR2 YYEKEE (reference sequence). The CDR3 spans 13 residues.

This chain links TRBV7-9 with TRBJ2-3; the match to TRBD2 covers 7 bases. The CDR3 is made up of 15 amino acids. The junction had 10 bases not matched to a gene; V was cut back by 3 bases and J by 7 bases. Germline loops: CDR1 SEHNR, CDR2 FQNEAQ (reference sequence). CDR3 sequence: CASSFSGEVANTQYF. In nucleotides, the CDR3 is TGTGCCAGCAGCTTCAGCGGGGAGGTGGCAAATACGCAGTATTTT.

This clone was counted once. This chain joins TRBV29-1 and TRBJ1-2, with D possibly being TRBD1 (5 bases). Trimming shortened V by 3 bases and J by 0 bases, and 5 bases separated the two germline ends. Germline CDR1 and CDR2: SQVTM and ANQGSEA. This CDR3 has 12 amino acids. The CDR3 sequence is CSVETANYGYTF. The CDR3 bases are TGCAGCGTTGAGACAGCTAACTATGGCTACACCTTC.

The chain recombines TRBV7-9 with TRBJ1-2; D might be TRBD1 (5 bases). Germline CDR1 is SEHNR and CDR2 is FQNEAQ (reference sequence). The CDR3 runs 15 residues. V gave up 1 base and J gave up 3 bases, with 12 bases separating them. DNA of the CDR3: TGTGCCAGCAGCTTAGGAACAGGTGACGACTATGGCTACACCTTC. Encoded protein: CASSLGTGDDYGYTF. Variable domain in full (rest from reference TRBV7-9 and TRBJ1-2): DTGVSQNPRHKITKRGQNVTFRCDPISEHNRLYWYRQTLGQGPEFLTYFQNEAQLEKSRLLSDRFSAERPKGSFSTLEIQRTEQGDSAMYLCASSLGTGDDYGYTFGSGTRLTVV.

CDR3 DNA sequence: TGCGCCAGCAGCCGGGGACAGAGGAGCTCTGGAAACACCATATATTTT. It translates to CASSRGQRSSGNTIYF. This sequence joins TRBV5-1 and TRBJ1-3, with 7 bases that match TRBD1. Germline CDR1 is SGHRS and CDR2 is YFSETQ. The CDR3 runs to 16 residues. V lost 4 bases to trimming and J lost 0 bases; unmatched junction nucleotides: 7.

The CDR3 sequence is CASFQTGHYEQYF. CDR3 sequence (DNA): TGTGCCAGCTTTCAGACAGGACACTACGAGCAGTACTTC. The chain couples TRBV28 to TRBJ2-7; TRBD1 might be the D (6 bases). Germline-derived CDR1 and CDR2 are MDHEN and SYDVKM. The CDR3 is 13 amino acids. The ends were cut back, 8 bases at V and 3 bases at J, with 14 bases in the middle.